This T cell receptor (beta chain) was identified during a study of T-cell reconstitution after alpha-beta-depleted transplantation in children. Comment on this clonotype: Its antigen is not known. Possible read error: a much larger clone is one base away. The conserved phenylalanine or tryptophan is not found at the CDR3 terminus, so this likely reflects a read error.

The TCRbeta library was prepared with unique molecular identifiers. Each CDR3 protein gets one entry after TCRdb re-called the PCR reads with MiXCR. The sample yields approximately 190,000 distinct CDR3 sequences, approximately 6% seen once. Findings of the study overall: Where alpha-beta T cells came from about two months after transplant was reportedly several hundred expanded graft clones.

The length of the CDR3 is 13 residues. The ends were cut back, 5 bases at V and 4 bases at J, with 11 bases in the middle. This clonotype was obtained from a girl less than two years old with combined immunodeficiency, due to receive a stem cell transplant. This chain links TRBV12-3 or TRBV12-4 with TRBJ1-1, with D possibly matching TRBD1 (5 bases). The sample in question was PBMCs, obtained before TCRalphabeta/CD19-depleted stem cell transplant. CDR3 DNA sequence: TGTGCCAGCAGTCGCAGGGTTTTCACTGAAGCTTTCCTT. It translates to CASSRRVFTEAFL.